A selection of T cell receptor beta chains follows, all from one sample in a study of PD-1 blockade in classical Hodgkin lymphoma. Sequencing used immunoSEQ multiplex PCR; TCRdb keeps in-frame clones, though not all of them. This repertoire shows about 43,000 clones, roughly three quarters found once; its top ten account for around 2.8%. The sequences come from peripheral blood mononuclear cells (PBMCs), collected before the second cycle of nivolumab. The receptor set was obtained from a human donor with classical Hodgkin lymphoma. CDR3s include the opening cysteine and the closing phenylalanine or tryptophan.

v_gene	j_gene	CDR3aa
TRBV27	TRBJ2-7	CASSMTSGFYEQYF
TRBV9	TRBJ2-1	CASSVTGDPSNEQFF
TRBV27	TRBJ2-1	CASSLKGDTVQFF
TRBV4-3	TRBJ1-2	CASSKVGSTNYGYTF
TRBV6-5	TRBJ2-3	CASSYVAGVDTQYF
TRBV18	TRBJ1-5	CASRGANSNQPQHF
TRBV27	TRBJ1-2	CASSFDWTGQGVGYTF
TRBV6-6	TRBJ2-7	CASSPTGPKNEQYF
TRBV13	TRBJ2-1	CASSFEAQPNNEQFF
TRBV5-1	TRBJ2-2	CASSLAGVSTGELFF
TRBV19	TRBJ2-7	CASCEGGLGGYEQYF
TRBV7-6	TRBJ2-2	CASVRRTSIHPGELFF
TRBV27	TRBJ2-2	CASRSDLTASDTGELFF
TRBV5-1	TRBJ1-1	CASSLEGIPNTEAFF
TRBV7-3	TRBJ2-3	CASSFTAGTDTQYF
TRBV7-2	TRBJ2-7	CASSSDYEQYF
TRBV7-9	TRBJ2-7	CASSGRLGAGEKSYEQYF
TRBV5-1	TRBJ1-2	CASSLAGRGQGYTF
TRBV5-5	TRBJ2-3	CASSLERRITDTQYF
TRBV10-3	TRBJ1-1	CAIRTGGSDTEAFF
TRBV29-1	TRBJ2-7	CSVGDRDNGVREQYF
TRBV27	TRBJ2-1	CASISPTGGSSYNEQFF
TRBV19	TRBJ2-7	CASSTTGAYEQYF
TRBV16	TRBJ2-1	CASSRPTRGSEQFF
TRBV6-5	TRBJ2-2	CASSYAGELFF
TRBV4-2	TRBJ1-1	CASSRKSGTGYTEAFF
TRBV6-1	TRBJ2-7	CASSEPGQGVNEQYF
TRBV5-1	TRBJ1-5	CASSLRPVNSNQPQHF
TRBV25-1	TRBJ2-3	CASSEEGERGVSTDTQYF
TRBV9	TRBJ1-2	CASSVEGGPRYGYTF
TRBV5-1	TRBJ2-7	CASSLRTYEQYF
TRBV9	TRBJ2-7	CASSVGGSQWGEQYF
TRBV30	TRBJ1-3	CAWSGTYSGNTIYF
TRBV5-5	TRBJ2-3	CASSRGLAGTDTQYF
TRBV12-5	TRBJ2-3	CASGLVRSGGRNTQYF
TRBV4-1	TRBJ1-4	CASSLLLNEKLFF
TRBV9	TRBJ1-2	CASSVTLGQGVLYGYTF
TRBV10-1	TRBJ1-6	CASSGSPGQVDSYNSPLHF
TRBV9	TRBJ2-1	CASTPGTRRNEQFF
TRBV27	TRBJ1-4	CASQGSNTGGEKLFF
TRBV9	TRBJ1-2	CASSVDPDNVGVSYTF
TRBV21-1	TRBJ1-1	CANPPTKDRMNTEAFF
TRBV19	TRBJ2-3	CASSILAGGPDTQYF
TRBV6-5	TRBJ1-5	CASRRDRVQPQHF
TRBV2	TRBJ2-1	CASSHGAYNEQFF
TRBV19	TRBJ2-1	CASSLQGSYNEQFF
TRBV7-9	TRBJ2-2	CASSLSPTNTGELFF
TRBV7-3	TRBJ1-2	CASSLVRGHDGYTF
TRBV6-4	TRBJ1-6	CASSHRDMNSPLHF
TRBV5-4	TRBJ1-6	CASSQPWGDNSPLHF
TRBV9	TRBJ1-1	CASSVADLGYGGNTEAFF
TRBV7-9	TRBJ2-7	CASSLARGTASYEQYF
TRBV6-6	TRBJ2-3	CASRLSSGGGTDTQYF
TRBV28	TRBJ2-5	CASTGTGSGETQYF
TRBV25-1	TRBJ1-2	CASSEKPGQGDYGYTF
TRBV7-6	TRBJ2-3	CASSIGTSVGTDTQYF
TRBV15	TRBJ1-5	CATSRKTGGGQPQHF
TRBV19	TRBJ1-2	CASSIASNYGYTF
TRBV19	TRBJ2-6	CASSPHGRPGQSRSGANVLTF
TRBV5-1	TRBJ1-1	CASSPSGQSAFF